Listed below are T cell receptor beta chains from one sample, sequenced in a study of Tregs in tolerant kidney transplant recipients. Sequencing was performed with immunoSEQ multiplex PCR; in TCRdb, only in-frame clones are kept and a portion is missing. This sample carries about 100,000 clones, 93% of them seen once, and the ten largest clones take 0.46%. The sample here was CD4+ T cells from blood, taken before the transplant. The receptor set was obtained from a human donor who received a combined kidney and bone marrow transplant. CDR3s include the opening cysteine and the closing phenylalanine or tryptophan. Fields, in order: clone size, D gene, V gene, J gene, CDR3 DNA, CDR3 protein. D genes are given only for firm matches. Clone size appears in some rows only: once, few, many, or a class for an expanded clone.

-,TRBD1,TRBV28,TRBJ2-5,TGTGCCAGCAGTTTGCAACAGGGGGGCCAAGAGACCCAGTACTTC,CASSLQQGGQETQYF
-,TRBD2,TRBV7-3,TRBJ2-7,TGTGCCAGCAGCTTAACAGTGACTAGCGTGTCCGAGCAGTACTTC,CASSLTVTSVSEQYF
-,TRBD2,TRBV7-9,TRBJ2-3,TGTGCCAGCAGCTCGTGGACTAGCGGGCAATATACGCAGTATTTT,CASSSWTSGQYTQYF
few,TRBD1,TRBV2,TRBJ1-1,TGTGCCAGCAGTTCCACAGGGGACGCTTTCTTT,CASSSTGDAFF
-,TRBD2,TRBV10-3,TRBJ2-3,TGTGCCACCAAAGCGGGGGGAGGCCAATATACGCAGTATTTT,CATKAGGGQYTQYF
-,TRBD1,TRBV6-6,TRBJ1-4,TGTGCCAGCAGTTACGTTCCAGGGGGAGGTGAAAAACTGTTTTTT,CASSYVPGGGEKLFF
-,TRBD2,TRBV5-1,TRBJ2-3,TGCGCCAGCAGCTTGGATCGTAGGACTAGCTCCACAGATACGCAGTATTTT,CASSLDRRTSSTDTQYF
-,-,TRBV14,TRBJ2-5,TGTGCCAGCAGCCAAGAGTTCGGAGGGGAGACCCAGTACTTC,CASSQEFGGETQYF
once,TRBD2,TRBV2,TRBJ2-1,TGTGCCAGCAGTGTACTAGCGGTTTACAATGAGCAGTTCTTC,CASSVLAVYNEQFF
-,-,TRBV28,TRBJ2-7,TGTGCCAGCAGTTTACTTGTCAGGGCGAGCGAGCAGTACTTC,CASSLLVRASEQYF
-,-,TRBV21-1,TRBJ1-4,TGTGCCAGCAGCAACCGGGACAGGGAATGCTCAACTAATGAAAAACTGTTTTTT,CASSNRDRECSTNEKLFF
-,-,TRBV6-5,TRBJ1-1,TGTGCCAGCTCAGTCTTCATGAACACTGAAGCTTTCTTT,CASSVFMNTEAFF
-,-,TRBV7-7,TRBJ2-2,TGTGCCAGCAGCCCCCTGGGCCCAGGGTTGAGCGCCGGGGAGCTGTTTTTT,CASSPLGPGLSAGELFF
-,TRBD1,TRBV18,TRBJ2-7,TGTGCCAGCTCACCGGGACAGGGGGCCGAGCAGTACTTC,CASSPGQGAEQYF
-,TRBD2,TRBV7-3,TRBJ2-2,TGTGCCAGCAGCCCGAGACTAGCGGGGGCCGGAGACAGCGGGGAGCTGTTTTTT,CASSPRLAGAGDSGELFF
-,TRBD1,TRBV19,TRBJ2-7,TGTGCCAGTAGGGCTGGACAGGGCCCCTACGAGCAGTACTTC,CASRAGQGPYEQYF
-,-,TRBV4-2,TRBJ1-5,TGTGCCAGCAGCCAAGATCCCCGTCAGGGTCTTAGCAATCAGCCCCAGCATTTT,CASSQDPRQGLSNQPQHF
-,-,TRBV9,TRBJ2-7,TGTGCCAGCAGCTCCGAGACTGGCTCTAATGAGCAGTACTTC,CASSSETGSNEQYF
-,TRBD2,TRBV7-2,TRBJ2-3,TGTGCCAGCAGCGGGCGACTAGCGGTCACAGATACGCAGTATTTT,CASSGRLAVTDTQYF
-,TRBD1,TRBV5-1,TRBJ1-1,TGCGCCAGCAGCGCACAGGGGTCCACTGAAGCTTTCTTT,CASSAQGSTEAFF
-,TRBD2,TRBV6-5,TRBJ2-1,TGTGCCAGCAGTTACAATCTAGCGGGGGGGCCAAATGAGCAGTTCTTC,CASSYNLAGGPNEQFF
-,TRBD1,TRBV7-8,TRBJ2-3,TGTGCCAGCAGCTTCTCCGGACAGGGTGGAAATACGCAGTATTTT,CASSFSGQGGNTQYF
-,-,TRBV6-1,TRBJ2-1,TGTGCCAGCACCCGCTTCCTTGGGAGTGAGCAGTTCTTC,CASTRFLGSEQFF
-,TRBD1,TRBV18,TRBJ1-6,TGTGCCAGCTCACCGTCCGGGACAGGGTCCTCACCCCTCCACTTT,CASSPSGTGSSPLHF
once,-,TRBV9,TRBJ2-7,TGTGCCAGCAGCCCCCGGCGTAGCATAGACGAGCAGTACTTC,CASSPRRSIDEQYF
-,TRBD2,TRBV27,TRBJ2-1,TGTGCCAGCAGTTTGGGAGGGATCCATGAGCAGTTCTTC,CASSLGGIHEQFF
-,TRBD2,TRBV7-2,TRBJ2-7,TGTGCCAGCAGCCAAAGCGGGGGGGGAGGGGGTAAGCAGTACTTC,CASSQSGGGGGKQYF
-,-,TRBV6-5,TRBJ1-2,TGTGCCTGCAGCCTCGCTAACTATGGCTACACCTTC,CACSLANYGYTF
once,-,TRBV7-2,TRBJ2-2,TGTGCCAGCAGCCACATCACCGGGGAGCTGTTTTTT,CASSHITGELFF
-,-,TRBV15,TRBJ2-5,TGTGCCACCAGCAGAGACCGGAGACAGCAACAAGAGACCCAGTACTTC,CATSRDRRQQQETQYF
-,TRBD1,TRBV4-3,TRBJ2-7,TGCGCCAGCAGCCAAAGGACAGGGAGGATCTACGAGCAGTACTTC,CASSQRTGRIYEQYF
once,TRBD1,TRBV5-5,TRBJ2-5,TGTGCCAGCAGCCGTCCAGGGGGCGAAAAGACCCAGTACTTC,CASSRPGGEKTQYF
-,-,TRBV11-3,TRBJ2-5,TGTGCCAGCAGCTTAGTGAGTGGAGGGACCCAGTACTTC,CASSLVSGGTQYF
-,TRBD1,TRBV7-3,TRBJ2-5,TGTGCCAGCAGCGCACAGGGGTTCGGGGAGACCCAGTACTTC,CASSAQGFGETQYF
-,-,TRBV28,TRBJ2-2,TGTGCCAGCAGTTCCCCGTCTCCGCTCGGAATCGGGGAACTGTTTTTT,CASSSPSPLGIGELFF